This paragraph covers one TCR beta chain sequence. What it recognizes is unknown. The assay was immunoSEQ multiplex PCR, and TCRdb's table has in-frame clones only and misses some. The data hold around 66,000 clones, with about 90% observed a single time. The source of the sample is a study of lymphopenia after photon versus proton radiotherapy. Study-wide results and caveats: Better survival with proton therapy was suggested as possible, not demonstrated. Under photons, naive T cells and diversity fell while effector/memory populations rose. Oligoclonal CD8+ Temra expansion after nadir drove photon patients' diversity drop.

CDR1 and CDR2 (germline): SQVTM, ANQGSEA. The ends were cut back, 8 bases at V and 0 bases at J, with 17 bases in the middle. The length of the CDR3 is 15 residues. The sequence came from a man aged 35 to 55 with gastric cancer. Material: peripheral blood, obtained from a patient treated with photon-based radiotherapy. The chain joins TRBV29-1 to TRBJ2-1; the D gene could be TRBD1 or TRBD2 (5 bases each). CDR3 sequence: CSHSMGVSSYNEQFF. In DNA, the CDR3 is TGCAGCCACTCAATGGGGGTCAGCTCCTACAATGAGCAGTTCTTC.